Below are 24 T cell receptor beta chains sequenced from a single sample in a study of cytomegalovirus exposure and HLA in healthy donors. This PCR relied on a set of 60 Vbeta primers and 13 Jbeta primers. Data came from immunoSEQ multiplex PCR; TCRdb stores just in-frame clones and leaves some out. The data contain 70,000 or so clones, approximately 92% of them singletons. The sequencing input was PBMCs. The receptors stem from a young woman in good health and CMV-seropositive.

The chain joins TRBV10-3 to TRBJ2-3, with 9 bases lining up with TRBD2. This CDR3 spans 16 amino acids. Trimming took 3 bases from V and 2 from J; bases not matched to a gene: 6. The germline V gene encodes CDR1 ENHRY and CDR2 SYGVKD. The CDR3 region is CAISEGAGGITDTQYF. CDR3 nucleotide sequence: TGTGCCATCAGTGAAGGAGCGGGAGGTATCACAGATACGCAGTATTTT.

The rearrangement links TRBV25-1 to TRBJ2-2; a possible D gene is TRBD1 (6 bases). Germline V CDR1 and CDR2: MGHDK, SYGVNS. The ends were cut back, 3 bases at V and 2 bases at J, with 7 bases in the middle. The CDR3 spans 14 residues. Here the CDR3 DNA reads TGTGCCAGCAGTGACAGGGGTAACACCGGGGAGCTGTTTTTT. This sequence encodes CASSDRGNTGELFF.

The rearrangement joins TRBV5-4 to TRBJ2-7; D unresolved. This CDR3 contains 12 residues. V shed 0 bases and J shed 7 bases, with 8 bases lying between them. Germline V gene sequence: CDR1 SGHNT, CDR2 YYREEE (reference sequence). CDR3 residues: CASSLGAREQYF. In DNA form, the CDR3 reads TGTGCCAGCAGCTTGGGGGCTCGTGAGCAGTACTTC.

The chain has TRBV7-6 and TRBJ2-1; weak D call: TRBD2 (6 bases). The CDR3 covers 18 residues. V was cut by 1 base and J by 0 bases, with 16 bases left in between. Germline loops: CDR1 SGHVS, CDR2 FNYEAQ. The CDR3 region is CASSLVVLAVSSYNEQFF. The CDR3 bases are TGTGCCAGCAGCTTAGTTGTATTAGCGGTGAGCTCCTACAATGAGCAGTTCTTC.

The CDR3 sequence: CASSSRTLDEQYF. CDR3 coding DNA: TGTGCCAGTAGTAGTAGAACTTTGGACGAGCAGTACTTC. The V call is TRBV19, the J call TRBJ2-7, with D unresolved. Trimming left V 4 bases short and J 5 bases short, with 12 bases between. This CDR3 contains 13 residues. Looked up from germline, CDR1 is LNHDA and CDR2 is SQIVND (reference sequence).

The rearrangement uses TRBV10-3 and TRBJ2-7; 7 nucleotides align to TRBD1. Trimming took 7 bases from V and 0 from J; bases not matched to a gene: 3. The V gene's germline CDR1 is ENHRY and CDR2 SYGVKD. This CDR3 has 13 residues. The chain's CDR3 is CAINPGGSYEQYF. In DNA form, the CDR3 reads TGTGCCATCAACCCAGGGGGCTCCTACGAGCAGTACTTC.

The V and J genes are TRBV4-1 and TRBJ2-5; 9 bases match TRBD1. The CDR3 loop spans 15 amino acids. The trim removed 4 bases at V and 2 bases at J, leaving 5 bases unmatched. Germline CDR1 and CDR2: MGHRA and YSYEKL. The CDR3 DNA is TGCGCCAGCAGCCTCCGGACAGGGGAACAAGAGACCCAGTACTTC. Translating gives CASSLRTGEQETQYF.

The chain carries TRBV15 and TRBJ2-1; 7 bases agree with TRBD1. The CDR3 covers 16 residues. Trimming cost V 6 bases and J 4 bases; bases outside gene matches: 12. Germline V gene sequence: CDR1 LNHNV, CDR2 YYDKDF (reference sequence). CDR3 nucleotide sequence: TGTGCCACCAGACTACTGGGACAGTCCTATTACAATGAGCAGTTCTTC. Translating it yields CATRLLGQSYYNEQFF. The whole variable domain, filled in from reference TRBV15 and TRBJ2-1, reads DAMVIQNPRYQVTQFGKPVTLSCSQTLNHNVMYWYQQKSSQAPKLLFHYYDKDFNNEADTPDNFQSRRPNTSFCFLDIRSPGLGDTAMYLCATRLLGQSYYNEQFFGPGTRLTVL.

The chain has TRBV6-5 and TRBJ1-1; D is undetermined. CDR3 length: 11 residues. Between the trimmed V and J ends, which lost 6 bases and 1 base, there was a span of 3 bases. From germline, CDR1 is MNHEY and CDR2 SVGAGI. The CDR3 reads CASSRNTEAFF. CDR3 nucleotides: TGTGCCAGCAGCCGGAACACTGAAGCTTTCTTT.

This clone was recorded once. The CDR3 spells CASSKGWQGEVEQFF. As DNA, the CDR3 is TGTGCCAGCAGCAAAGGTTGGCAGGGCGAGGTTGAGCAGTTCTTC. The chain joins TRBV21-1 to TRBJ2-1; TRBD1, as called in the table, went unchecked against the DNA. TRBV21-1 is a pseudogene locus. The CDR3 has 15 amino acids.

This clone was observed a single time. This chain joins TRBV18 and TRBJ2-7; tentative D call: TRBD1 (6 bases). V shed 6 bases and J shed 4 bases, with 16 bases lying between them. CDR1 and CDR2 from the germline V gene are KGHSH and LQKENI. The CDR3 spans 14 residues. CDR3 bases: TGTGCCAGCTCCCGCCGGGACACCCTATACGAGCAGTACTTC. Amino acids: CASSRRDTLYEQYF.

V is TRBV11-2 and J is TRBJ1-2; D unresolved. Germline assignment: CDR1 SGHAT and CDR2 FQNNGV. The CDR3 extends over 13 amino acids. Between the trimmed V and J ends, which lost 1 base and 6 bases, there was a span of 9 bases. Here the CDR3 reads CASSLVSGNGYTF. The CDR3 DNA follows: TGTGCCAGCAGCTTAGTATCGGGGAATGGCTACACCTTC.

CDR3 region: CASSLGSRTDTQYF. The CDR3 DNA is TGTGCCAGCAGTCTAGGGAGTCGTACAGATACGCAGTATTTT. The chain has TRBV2 and TRBJ2-3; maybe TRBD2 (5 bases). CDR1 SNHLY and CDR2 FYNNEI come from the germline V gene. The germline V and J ends were trimmed by 5 bases and 3 bases, with 12 bases remaining between them. The CDR3 has 14 amino acids.

The chain joins TRBV27 to TRBJ2-3, with D tentatively TRBD1 (6 bases). V lost 2 bases to trimming and J lost 1 base, with 7 bases between them. CDR3 size: 14 residues. Germline loops: CDR1 MNHEY, CDR2 SMNVEV (reference sequence). CDR3 bases: TGTGCCAGCAGTTTACACAGGGGCACAGATACGCAGTATTTT. It encodes CASSLHRGTDTQYF.

V and J are TRBV2 and TRBJ1-2; the match to TRBD1 covers 7 bases. Germline lookup yields CDR1 SNHLY and CDR2 FYNNEI. J was trimmed by 4 bases and V by 3 bases; bases with no gene match: 5. The CDR3 extends over 14 amino acids. CDR3 residues: CASSEGQYLYGYTF. In DNA, the CDR3 is TGTGCCAGCAGTGAGGGACAGTACCTCTATGGCTACACCTTC.

The rearrangement uses TRBV19 and TRBJ2-2; unclear D gene. CDR1 is LNHDA and CDR2 is SQIVND in the germline V gene (reference sequence). This CDR3 spans 14 amino acids. The germline V and J ends were trimmed by 0 bases and 5 bases, with 7 bases remaining between them. This CDR3 reads CASSIDTGTGELFF. The CDR3 nucleotides are TGTGCCAGTAGTATAGATACGGGTACCGGGGAGCTGTTTTTT.

The chain combines TRBV20-1 with TRBJ1-2, with D possibly matching TRBD1 (5 bases). This CDR3 has 11 residues. The germline CDR1 and CDR2 sequences are DFQATT and SNEGSKA (reference sequence). V lost 6 bases and J 6 bases, leaving 11 bases between the germline ends. The CDR3 protein is CSARQGDGYTF. The DNA of the CDR3 is TGCAGTGCCAGGCAGGGTGATGGCTACACCTTC.

The chain links TRBV27 to TRBJ2-1; D is perhaps TRBD2 (5 bases). Trimming pared 5 bases from V and 0 bases from J, leaving 11 bases between. CDR1 is MNHEY and CDR2 is SMNVEV in the germline V gene (reference sequence). The CDR3 has 15 residues. CDR3 residues: CASSVTRGSYNEQFF. CDR3 bases: TGTGCCAGCAGTGTAACACGGGGCTCCTACAATGAGCAGTTCTTC.

V is TRBV5-4 and J is TRBJ2-7; 7 nucleotides line up with TRBD2. The germline CDR1 and CDR2 sequences are SGHNT and YYREEE (reference sequence). This CDR3 has 14 amino acids. With V trimmed by 10 bases and J by 4 bases, 14 bases remained unmatched. CDR3: CAVHESGVFYEQYF. Here the CDR3 DNA reads TGTGCCGTCCATGAGAGCGGGGTATTTTACGAGCAGTACTTC. Full variable domain (remainder filled in from reference TRBV5-4 and TRBJ2-7): ETGVTQSPTHLIKTRGQQVTLRCSSQSGHNTVSWYQQALGQGPQFIFQYYREEENGRGNFPPRFSGLQFPNYSSELNVNALELDDSALYLCAVHESGVFYEQYFGPGTRLTVT.

V gene TRBV11-2 combines with J gene TRBJ1-2; 11 bases fit TRBD1. With V trimmed by 5 bases and J by 4 bases, 6 bases remained unmatched. Germline values: CDR1 SGHAT, CDR2 FQNNGV. This CDR3 spans 15 amino acids. CDR3 DNA sequence: TGTGCCAGCAGCATCTCCGGACAGGGGGCCTATGGCTACACCTTC. Translating it yields CASSISGQGAYGYTF.

The chain employs TRBV6-5 and TRBJ2-7; 9 positions agree with TRBD2. Germline V gene sequence: CDR1 MNHEY, CDR2 SVGAGI. V shed 6 bases and J 2 bases; nucleotides not matched to a gene: 8. The CDR3 is 15 residues long. The CDR3 region is CASSLASGATYEQYF. In DNA form, the CDR3 reads TGTGCCAGCAGCCTGGCTAGCGGGGCCACCTACGAGCAGTACTTC.

The rearrangement links TRBV4-1 to TRBJ1-3, with TRBD1 matching 7 bases. Germline-derived CDR1 and CDR2 are MGHRA and YSYEKL. The CDR3 runs 16 residues. J gave up 0 bases and V 2 bases, and 4 bases lay outside the gene matches. CDR3 region: CASSQPTGSSGNTIYF. CDR3 in DNA: TGCGCCAGCAGCCAACCGACAGGGAGCTCTGGAAACACCATATATTTT.

The chain is built from TRBV7-2 and TRBJ2-1; TRBD1 matches 9 bases. The V gene's germline CDR1 is SGHTA and CDR2 FQGNSA. Trimming cost V 6 bases and J 2 bases; bases outside gene matches: 5. The CDR3 has 15 residues. CDR3 nucleotides: TGTGCCAGCAGGTTTGACAGGGGGACCTACAATGAGCAGTTCTTC. This encodes CASRFDRGTYNEQFF.

CDR3 amino acids: CASSLGRFREGPDTQYF. CDR3 DNA: TGTGCCAGCAGCTTGGGACGGTTCCGGGAGGGCCCCGATACGCAGTATTTT. The V call is TRBV5-4, the J call TRBJ2-3; 8 nucleotides agree with TRBD2. Germline V lookup: CDR1 SGHNT, CDR2 YYREEE (reference sequence). The ends lost 0 bases at V and 6 bases at J; junction bases unmatched: 12. This CDR3 contains 17 residues.